This TCR beta chain was sequenced in a study of response to subunit inactivated influenza vaccine. Study results and limitations: New T cells are recruited in small numbers by each seasonal influenza vaccination, according to the authors' suggestion.

Each CDR3 protein gets one entry after TCRdb re-called the RT-PCR reads with MiXCR. The repertoire has hundreds of thousands of distinct CDR3 sequences, 14% of them found once; the top ten carry 7.6%. Of note for this clonotype: No antigen is known for it.

Germline V gene data show CDR1 as MNHEY and CDR2 as SMNVEV (reference sequence). The CDR3 has 14 amino acids. V gave up 2 bases and J gave up 2 bases, with 9 bases separating them. The chain joins TRBV27 to TRBJ1-2; D remains unclear. Sample: PBMCs from blood, taken 14 to 15 days before vaccination. This sequence was found in a man in his fifties or sixties who received an inactivated influenza vaccine. Written as DNA, the CDR3 is TGTGCCAGCAGTTTAATAGGCGGGAACTATGGCTACACCTTC. Its translation is CASSLIGGNYGYTF.